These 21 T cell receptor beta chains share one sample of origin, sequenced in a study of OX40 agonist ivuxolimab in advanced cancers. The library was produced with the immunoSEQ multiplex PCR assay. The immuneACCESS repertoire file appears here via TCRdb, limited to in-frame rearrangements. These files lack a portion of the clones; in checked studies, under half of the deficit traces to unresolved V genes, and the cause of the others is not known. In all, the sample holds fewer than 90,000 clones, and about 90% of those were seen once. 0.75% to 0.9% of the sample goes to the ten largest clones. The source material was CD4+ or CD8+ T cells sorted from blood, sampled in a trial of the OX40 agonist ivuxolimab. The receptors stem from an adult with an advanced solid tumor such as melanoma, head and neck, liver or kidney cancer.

CDR3 nucleotides: TGTGCCTGGAGTGTAATAGGGGATCAGCCCCAGCATTTT. Its translation: CAWSVIGDQPQHF. The chain employs TRBV30 and TRBJ1-5; tentatively, D is TRBD1 (5 bases). Germline CDR1 and CDR2: GTSNPN and SVGIG (reference sequence). Trimming shortened V by 0 bases and J by 5 bases, and 8 bases separated the two germline ends. The CDR3 sequence is 13 residues long.

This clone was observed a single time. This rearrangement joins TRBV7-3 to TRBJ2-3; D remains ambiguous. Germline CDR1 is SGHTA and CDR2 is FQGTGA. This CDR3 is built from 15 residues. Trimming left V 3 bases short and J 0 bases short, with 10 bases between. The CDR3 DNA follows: TGTGCCAGCAGCTTGGGATCCCCTAGCACAGATACGCAGTATTTT. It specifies CASSLGSPSTDTQYF. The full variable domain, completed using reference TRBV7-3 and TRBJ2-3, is GAGVSQTPSNKVTEKGKYVELRCDPISGHTALYWYRQSLGQGPEFLIYFQGTGAADDSGLPNDRFFAVRPEGSVSTLKIQRTERGDSAVYLCASSLGSPSTDTQYFGPGTRLTVL.

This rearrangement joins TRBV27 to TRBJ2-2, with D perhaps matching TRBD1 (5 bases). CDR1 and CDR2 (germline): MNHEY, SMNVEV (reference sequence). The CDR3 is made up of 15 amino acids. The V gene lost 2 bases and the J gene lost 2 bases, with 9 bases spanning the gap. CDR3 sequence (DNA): TGTGCCAGCAGTTTAAGTGGGGCTAACACCGGGGAGCTGTTTTTT. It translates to CASSLSGANTGELFF.

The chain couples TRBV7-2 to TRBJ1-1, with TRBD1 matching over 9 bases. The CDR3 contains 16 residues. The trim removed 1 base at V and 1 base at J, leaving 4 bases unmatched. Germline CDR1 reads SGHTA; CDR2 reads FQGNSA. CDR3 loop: CASSLVEGQGNTEAFF. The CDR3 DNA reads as TGTGCCAGCAGCTTAGTAGAGGGACAGGGGAACACTGAAGCTTTCTTT.

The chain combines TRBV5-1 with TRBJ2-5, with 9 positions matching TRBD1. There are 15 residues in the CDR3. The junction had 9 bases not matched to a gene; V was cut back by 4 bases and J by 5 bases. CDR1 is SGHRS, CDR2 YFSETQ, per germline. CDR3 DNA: TGCGCCAGCAGCCTGGAGACAGGGGGAAAGGAGACCCAGTACTTC. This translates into CASSLETGGKETQYF.

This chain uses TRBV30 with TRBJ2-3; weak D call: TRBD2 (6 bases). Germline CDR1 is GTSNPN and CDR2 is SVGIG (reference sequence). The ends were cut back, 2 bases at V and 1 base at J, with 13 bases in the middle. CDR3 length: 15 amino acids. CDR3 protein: CAWSLGGEGTDTQYF. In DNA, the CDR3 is TGTGCCTGGAGTCTTGGAGGGGAAGGCACAGATACGCAGTATTTT.

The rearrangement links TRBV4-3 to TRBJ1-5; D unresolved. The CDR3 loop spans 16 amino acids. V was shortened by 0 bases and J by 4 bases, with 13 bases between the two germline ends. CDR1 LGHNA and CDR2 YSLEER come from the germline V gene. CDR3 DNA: TGCGCCAGCAGCCAAGATCGGGCCAGTCCTAATCAGCCCCAGCATTTT. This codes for CASSQDRASPNQPQHF.

The CDR3 reads CASSGGGLSGYTF. In nucleotides, the CDR3 is TGTGCCAGCAGTGGGGGGGGCTTGAGTGGCTACACCTTC. V gene TRBV28 combines with J gene TRBJ1-2, with a tentative D call TRBD1 (6 bases). Germline lookup yields CDR1 MDHEN and CDR2 SYDVKM. The germline V and J ends were trimmed by 5 bases and 7 bases, with 14 bases remaining between them. The CDR3 consists of 13 residues.

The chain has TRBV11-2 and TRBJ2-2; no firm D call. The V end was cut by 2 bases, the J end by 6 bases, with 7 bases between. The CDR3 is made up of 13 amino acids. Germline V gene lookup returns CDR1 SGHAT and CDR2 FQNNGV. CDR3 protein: CASSLNNAGELFF. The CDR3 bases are TGTGCCAGCAGCTTAAATAACGCCGGGGAGCTGTTTTTT.

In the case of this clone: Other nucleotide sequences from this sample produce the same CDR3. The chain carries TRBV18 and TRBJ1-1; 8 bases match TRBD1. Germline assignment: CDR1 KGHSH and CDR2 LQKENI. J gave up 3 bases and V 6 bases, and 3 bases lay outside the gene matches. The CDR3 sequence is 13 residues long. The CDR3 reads CASSPTGDTEAFF. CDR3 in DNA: TGTGCCAGCTCCCCGACAGGGGACACTGAAGCTTTCTTT.

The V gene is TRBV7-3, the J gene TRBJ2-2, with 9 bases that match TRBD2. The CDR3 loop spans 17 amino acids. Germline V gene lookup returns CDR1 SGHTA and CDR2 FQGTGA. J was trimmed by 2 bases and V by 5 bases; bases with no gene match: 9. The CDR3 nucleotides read TGTGCCAGCAGCCCCCAACCGACTAGCGGCAACACCGGGGAGCTGTTTTTT. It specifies CASSPQPTSGNTGELFF.

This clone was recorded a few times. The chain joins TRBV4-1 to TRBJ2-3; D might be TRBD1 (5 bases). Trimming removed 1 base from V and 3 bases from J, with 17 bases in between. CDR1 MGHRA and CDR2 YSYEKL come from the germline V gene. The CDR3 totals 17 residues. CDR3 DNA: TGCGCCAGCAGCCAAGTCATTTCAGGGCGAAGGACAGATACGCAGTATTTT. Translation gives CASSQVISGRRTDTQYF.

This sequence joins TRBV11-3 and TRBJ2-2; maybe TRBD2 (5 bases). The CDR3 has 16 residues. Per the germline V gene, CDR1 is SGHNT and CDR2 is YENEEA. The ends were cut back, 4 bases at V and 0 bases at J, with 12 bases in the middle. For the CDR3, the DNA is TGTGCCAGCAGCTCGGACTTAGGCGCGAACACCGGGGAGCTGTTTTTT. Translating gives CASSSDLGANTGELFF.

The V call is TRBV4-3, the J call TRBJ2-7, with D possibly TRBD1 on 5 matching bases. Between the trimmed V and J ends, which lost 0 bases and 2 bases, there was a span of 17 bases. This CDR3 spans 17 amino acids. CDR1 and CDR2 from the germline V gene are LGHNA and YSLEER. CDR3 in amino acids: CASSQDPLLTDTYEQYF. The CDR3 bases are TGCGCCAGCAGCCAAGACCCTCTCCTGACAGATACCTACGAGCAGTACTTC.

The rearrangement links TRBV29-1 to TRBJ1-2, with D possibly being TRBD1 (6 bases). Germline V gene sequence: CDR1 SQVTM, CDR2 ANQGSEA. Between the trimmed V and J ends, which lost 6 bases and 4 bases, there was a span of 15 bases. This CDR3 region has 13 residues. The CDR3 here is CSVGAGDGYGYTF. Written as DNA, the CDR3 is TGCAGCGTGGGAGCAGGGGACGGCTATGGCTACACCTTC.

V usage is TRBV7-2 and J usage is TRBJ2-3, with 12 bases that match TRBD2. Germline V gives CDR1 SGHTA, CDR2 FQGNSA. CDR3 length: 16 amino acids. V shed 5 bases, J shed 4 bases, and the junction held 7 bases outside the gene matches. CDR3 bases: TGTGCCAGCAGCCCAAAGACTAGCGGGAGAGCAGATACGCAGTATTTT. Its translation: CASSPKTSGRADTQYF. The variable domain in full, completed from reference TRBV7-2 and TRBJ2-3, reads GAGVSQSPSNKVTEKGKDVELRCDPISGHTALYWYRQSLGQGLEFLIYFQGNSAPDKSGLPSDRFSAERTGGSVSTLTIQRTQQEDSAVYLCASSPKTSGRADTQYFGPGTRLTVL.

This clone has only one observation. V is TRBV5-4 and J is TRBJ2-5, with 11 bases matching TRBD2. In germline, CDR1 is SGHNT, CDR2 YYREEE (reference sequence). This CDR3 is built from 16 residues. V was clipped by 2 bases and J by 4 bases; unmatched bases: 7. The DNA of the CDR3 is TGTGCCAGCAGCTTTAGTCGTAGCGGGAGGGGAGAGACCCAGTACTTC. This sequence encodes CASSFSRSGRGETQYF. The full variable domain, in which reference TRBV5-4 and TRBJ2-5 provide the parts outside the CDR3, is ETGVTQSPTHLIKTRGQQVTLRCSSQSGHNTVSWYQQALGQGPQFIFQYYREEENGRGNFPPRFSGLQFPNYSSELNVNALELDDSALYLCASSFSRSGRGETQYFGPGTRLLVL.

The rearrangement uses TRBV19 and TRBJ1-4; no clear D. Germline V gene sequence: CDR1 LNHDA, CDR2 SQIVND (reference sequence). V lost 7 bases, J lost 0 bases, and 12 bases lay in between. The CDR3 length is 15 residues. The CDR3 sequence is CASTLMAATNEKLFF. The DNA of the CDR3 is TGTGCCAGTACTCTAATGGCTGCAACTAATGAAAAACTGTTTTTT.

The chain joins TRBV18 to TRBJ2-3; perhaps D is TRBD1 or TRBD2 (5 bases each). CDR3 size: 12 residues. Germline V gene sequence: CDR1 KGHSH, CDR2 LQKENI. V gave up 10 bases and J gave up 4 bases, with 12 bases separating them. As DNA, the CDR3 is TGTGCCACGATAGGGGACGCAGATACGCAGTATTTT. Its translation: CATIGDADTQYF.

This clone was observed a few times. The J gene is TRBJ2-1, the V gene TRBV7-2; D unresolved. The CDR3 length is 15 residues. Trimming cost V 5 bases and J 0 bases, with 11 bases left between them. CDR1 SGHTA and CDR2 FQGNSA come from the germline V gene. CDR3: CASSLAGHSYNEQFF. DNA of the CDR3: TGTGCCAGCAGCCTCGCTGGTCACTCCTACAATGAGCAGTTCTTC.

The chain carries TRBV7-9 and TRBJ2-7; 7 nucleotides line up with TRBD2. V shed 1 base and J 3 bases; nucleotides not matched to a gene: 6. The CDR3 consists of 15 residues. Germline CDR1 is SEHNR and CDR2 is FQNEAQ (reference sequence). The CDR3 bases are TGTGCCAGCAGCTTAGAGCTAGCGGTGTTCTACGAGCAGTACTTC. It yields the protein CASSLELAVFYEQYF. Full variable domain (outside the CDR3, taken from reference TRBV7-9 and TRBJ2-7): DTGVSQNPRHKITKRGQNVTFRCDPISEHNRLYWYRQTLGQGPEFLTYFQNEAQLEKSRLLSDRFSAERPKGSFSTLEIQRTEQGDSAMYLCASSLELAVFYEQYFGPGTRLTVT.